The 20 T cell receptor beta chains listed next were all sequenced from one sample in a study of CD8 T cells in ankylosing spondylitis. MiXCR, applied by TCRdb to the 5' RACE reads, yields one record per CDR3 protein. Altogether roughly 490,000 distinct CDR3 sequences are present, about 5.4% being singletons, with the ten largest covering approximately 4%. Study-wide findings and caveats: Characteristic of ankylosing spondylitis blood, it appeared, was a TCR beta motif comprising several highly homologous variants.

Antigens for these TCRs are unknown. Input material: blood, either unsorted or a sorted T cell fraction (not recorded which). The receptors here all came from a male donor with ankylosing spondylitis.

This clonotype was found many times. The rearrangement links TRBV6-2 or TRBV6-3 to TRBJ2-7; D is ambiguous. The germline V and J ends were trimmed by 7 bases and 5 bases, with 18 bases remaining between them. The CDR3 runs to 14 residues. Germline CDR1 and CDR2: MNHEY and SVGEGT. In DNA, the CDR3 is TGTGCCAGCACGGTAGGCTACCTGGGGAACGAGCAGTACTTC. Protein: CASTVGYLGNEQYF.

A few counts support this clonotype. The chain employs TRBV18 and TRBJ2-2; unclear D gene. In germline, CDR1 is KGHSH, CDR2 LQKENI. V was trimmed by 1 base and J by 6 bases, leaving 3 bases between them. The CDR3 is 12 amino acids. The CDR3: CASSPQAGELFF. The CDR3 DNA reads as TGTGCCAGCTCACCACAAGCCGGGGAGCTGTTTTTT. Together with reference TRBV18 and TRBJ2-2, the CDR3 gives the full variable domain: NAGVMQNPRHLVRRRGQEARLRCSPMKGHSHVYWYRQLPEEGLKFMVYLQKENIIDESGMPKERFSAEFPKEGPSILRIQQVVRGDSAAYFCASSPQAGELFFGEGSRLTVL.

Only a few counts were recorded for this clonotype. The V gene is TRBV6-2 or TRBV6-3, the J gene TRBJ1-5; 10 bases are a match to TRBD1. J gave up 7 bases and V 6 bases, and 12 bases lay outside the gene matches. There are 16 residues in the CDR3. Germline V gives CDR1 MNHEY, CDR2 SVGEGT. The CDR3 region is CASSDRDRGLMQPQHF. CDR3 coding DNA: TGTGCCAGCAGCGACCGGGACAGGGGATTGATGCAGCCCCAGCATTTT.

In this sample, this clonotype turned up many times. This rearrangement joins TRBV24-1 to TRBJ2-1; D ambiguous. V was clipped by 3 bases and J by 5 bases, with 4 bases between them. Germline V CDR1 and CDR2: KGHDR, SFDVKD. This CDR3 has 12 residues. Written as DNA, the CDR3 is TGTGCCACCAGTGATGCCAACAATGAGCAGTTCTTC. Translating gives CATSDANNEQFF.

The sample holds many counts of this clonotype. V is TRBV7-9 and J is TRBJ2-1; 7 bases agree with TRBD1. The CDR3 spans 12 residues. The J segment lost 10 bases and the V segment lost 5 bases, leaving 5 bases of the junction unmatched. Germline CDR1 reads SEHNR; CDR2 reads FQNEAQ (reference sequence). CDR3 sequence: CASSPDRAEQFF. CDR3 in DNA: TGTGCCAGCAGCCCTGACAGGGCCGAGCAGTTCTTC.

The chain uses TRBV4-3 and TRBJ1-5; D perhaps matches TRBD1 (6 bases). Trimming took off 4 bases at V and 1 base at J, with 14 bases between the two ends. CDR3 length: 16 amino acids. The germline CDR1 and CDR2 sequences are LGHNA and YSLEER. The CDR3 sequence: CASSPGAVSSNQPQHF. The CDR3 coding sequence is TGCGCCAGCAGCCCAGGGGCTGTATCCAGCAATCAGCCCCAGCATTTT.

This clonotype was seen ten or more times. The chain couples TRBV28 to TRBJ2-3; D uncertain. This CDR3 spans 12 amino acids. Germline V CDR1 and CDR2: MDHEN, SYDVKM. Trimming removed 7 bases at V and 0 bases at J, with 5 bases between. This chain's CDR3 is CASTHSTDTQYF. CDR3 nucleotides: TGTGCCAGCACCCACAGCACAGATACGCAGTATTTT.

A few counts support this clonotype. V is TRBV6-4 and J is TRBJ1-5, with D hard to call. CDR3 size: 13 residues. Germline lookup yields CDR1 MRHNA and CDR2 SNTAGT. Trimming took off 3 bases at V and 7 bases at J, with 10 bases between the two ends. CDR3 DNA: TGTGCCAGCAGTGAGACGGCTTGGCAGCCCCAGCATTTT. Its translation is CASSETAWQPQHF.

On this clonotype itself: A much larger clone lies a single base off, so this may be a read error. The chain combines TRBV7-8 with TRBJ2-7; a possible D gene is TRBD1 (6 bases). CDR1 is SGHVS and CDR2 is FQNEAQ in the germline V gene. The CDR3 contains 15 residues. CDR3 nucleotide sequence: TGTGCCATCAGCGGTTCCGGGACACCGGTTTACGAGCAGTACTTC. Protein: CAISGSGTPVYEQYF.

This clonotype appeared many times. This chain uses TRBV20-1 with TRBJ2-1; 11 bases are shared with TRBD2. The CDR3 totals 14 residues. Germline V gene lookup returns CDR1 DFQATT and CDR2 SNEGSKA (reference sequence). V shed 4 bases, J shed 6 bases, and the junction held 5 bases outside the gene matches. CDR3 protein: CSAIAGGAFNEQFF. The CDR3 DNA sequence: TGCAGTGCTATAGCGGGAGGGGCCTTCAATGAGCAGTTCTTC.

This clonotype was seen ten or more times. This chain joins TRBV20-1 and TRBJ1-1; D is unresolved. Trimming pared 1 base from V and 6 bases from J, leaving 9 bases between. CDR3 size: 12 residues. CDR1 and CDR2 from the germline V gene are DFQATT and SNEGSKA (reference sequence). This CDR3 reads CSARGRSPEAFF. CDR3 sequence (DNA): TGCAGTGCTAGAGGGCGCTCCCCTGAAGCTTTCTTT.

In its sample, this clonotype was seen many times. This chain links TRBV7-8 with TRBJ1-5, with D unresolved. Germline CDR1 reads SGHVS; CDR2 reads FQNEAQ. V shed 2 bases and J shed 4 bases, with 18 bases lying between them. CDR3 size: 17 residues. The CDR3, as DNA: TGTGCCAGCAGCTTATTCCGCCCAACCAGAGCAAATCAGCCCCAGCATTTT. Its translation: CASSLFRPTRANQPQHF.

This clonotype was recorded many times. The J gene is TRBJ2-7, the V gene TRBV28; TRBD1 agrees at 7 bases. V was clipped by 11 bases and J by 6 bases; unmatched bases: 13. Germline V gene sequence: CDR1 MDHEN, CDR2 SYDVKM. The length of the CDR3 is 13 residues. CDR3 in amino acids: CAGGYGTVGEQYF. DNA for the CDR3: TGTGCCGGAGGCTACGGGACAGTCGGCGAGCAGTACTTC. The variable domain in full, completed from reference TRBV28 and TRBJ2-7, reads DVKVTQSSRYLVKRTGEKVFLECVQDMDHENMFWYRQDPGLGLRLIYFSYDVKMKEKGDIPEGYSVSREKKERFSLILESASTNQTSMYLCAGGYGTVGEQYFGPGTRLTVT.

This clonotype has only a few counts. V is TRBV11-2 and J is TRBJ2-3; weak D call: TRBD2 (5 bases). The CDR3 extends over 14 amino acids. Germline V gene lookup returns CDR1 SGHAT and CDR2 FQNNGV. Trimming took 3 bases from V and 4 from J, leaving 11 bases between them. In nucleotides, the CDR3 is TGTGCCAGCAGCTTCTCGGGGTACGCAGATACGCAGTATTTT. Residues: CASSFSGYADTQYF.

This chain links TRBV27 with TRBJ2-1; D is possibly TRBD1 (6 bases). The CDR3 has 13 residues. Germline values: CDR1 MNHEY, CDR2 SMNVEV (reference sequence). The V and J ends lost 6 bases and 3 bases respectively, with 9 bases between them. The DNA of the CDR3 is TGTGCCAGCAGAAACAGGGTCTACAATGAGCAGTTCTTC. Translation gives CASRNRVYNEQFF.

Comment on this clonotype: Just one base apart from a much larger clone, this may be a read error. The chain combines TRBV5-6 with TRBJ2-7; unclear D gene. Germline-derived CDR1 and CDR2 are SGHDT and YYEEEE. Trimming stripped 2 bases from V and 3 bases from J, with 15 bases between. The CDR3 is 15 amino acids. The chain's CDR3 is CASSFYRAILYEQYF. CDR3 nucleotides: TGTGCCAGCAGCTTCTACCGCGCGATACTCTACGAGCAGTACTTC.

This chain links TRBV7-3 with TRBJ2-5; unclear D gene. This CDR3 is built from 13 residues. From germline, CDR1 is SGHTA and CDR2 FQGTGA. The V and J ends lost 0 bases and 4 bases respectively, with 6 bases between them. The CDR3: CASSLTGTETQYF. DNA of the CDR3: TGTGCCAGCAGCTTAACAGGAACAGAGACCCAGTACTTC.

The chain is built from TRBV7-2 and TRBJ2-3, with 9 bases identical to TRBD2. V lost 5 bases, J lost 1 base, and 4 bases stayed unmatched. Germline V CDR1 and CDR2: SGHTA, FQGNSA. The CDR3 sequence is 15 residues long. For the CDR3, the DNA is TGTGCCAGCAGCCGCCTAGCGGGGCGCACAGATACGCAGTATTTT. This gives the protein CASSRLAGRTDTQYF.

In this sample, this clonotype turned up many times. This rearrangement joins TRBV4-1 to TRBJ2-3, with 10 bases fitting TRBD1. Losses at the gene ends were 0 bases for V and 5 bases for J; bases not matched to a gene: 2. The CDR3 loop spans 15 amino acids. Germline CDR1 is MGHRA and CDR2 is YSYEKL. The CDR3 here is CASSQDDRGRDTQYF. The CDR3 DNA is TGCGCCAGCAGCCAAGACGACAGGGGGCGAGATACGCAGTATTTT.

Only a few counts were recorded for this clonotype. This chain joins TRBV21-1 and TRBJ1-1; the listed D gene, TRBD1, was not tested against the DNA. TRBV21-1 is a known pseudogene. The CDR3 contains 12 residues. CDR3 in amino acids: CATRTEDTEAFF. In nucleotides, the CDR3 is TGTGCCACCAGGACAGAAGACACTGAAGCTTTCTTT.